This T cell receptor beta chain was documented in a study of cytomegalovirus exposure and HLA in healthy donors. Overall study results and limits: Reportedly, diagnosis of cytomegalovirus status by the classifier showed high specificity and sensitivity.

Comment on this clone: What it binds is unknown.

A multiplex PCR was run with 60 Vbeta primers and 13 Jbeta primers. Clones were read by immunoSEQ multiplex PCR, and TCRdb kept only the in-frame ones, dropping some. The repertoire holds approximately 77,000 clones, with less than 80% as singletons. After removal of 6 bases from V and 5 bases from J, the junction contained 5 bases not matched to a gene. This CDR3 contains 15 residues. Germline values: CDR1 MNHEY, CDR2 SMNVEV (reference sequence). The sequencing input was PBMCs. This rearrangement joins TRBV27 to TRBJ2-1; 12 bases fit TRBD2. The source of this sequence is a woman between 40 and 55 years old in good health and CMV-seronegative. CDR3 coding DNA: TGTGCCAGCAGGGGGACTAGCGGGCAAAACAATGAGCAGTTCTTC. Translation gives CASRGTSGQNNEQFF.